A selection of T cell receptor beta chains follows, all from one sample in a study of T cell responses to AZD1222 COVID-19 vaccine. Clones were sequenced by immunoSEQ multiplex PCR, and TCRdb holds only the in-frame ones, with some missing. The repertoire holds around 150,000 clones, with under 95% as singletons. The material sequenced was peripheral blood, taken 28 days after the second AZD1222 dose. Source of these receptors: an adult who received the AZD1222 COVID-19 vaccine. Both conserved end residues are part of each CDR3. The D gene is left open where the match is weak. A row's size may be missing; if present it is once, few, many or a size class.

V	D	size	J	CDR3	DNA
TRBV20-1	TRBD2	once	TRBJ2-1	CSASPSGPYNEQFF	TGCAGTGCCAGTCCTAGCGGGCCCTACAATGAGCAGTTCTTC
TRBV29-1	NA	NA	TRBJ1-4	CSVEMGARREKLFF	TGCAGCGTTGAAATGGGGGCCCGGCGAGAAAAACTGTTTTTT
TRBV27	NA	NA	TRBJ2-3	CAGSSTRGDTQYF	TGTGCCGGCAGTTCCACAAGGGGAGATACGCAGTATTTT
TRBV28	TRBD1	NA	TRBJ1-5	CASSLLAGGGNQPQHF	TGTGCCAGCAGTTTACTGGCAGGGGGCGGCAATCAGCCCCAGCATTTT
TRBV11-2	TRBD1	NA	TRBJ1-4	CASRTGTGSVRGEKLFF	TGTGCCAGCAGAACCGGGACAGGGTCGGTGAGGGGTGAAAAACTGTTTTTT
TRBV19	NA	NA	TRBJ1-4	CASSTPLDEKLFF	TGTGCCAGTAGTACCCCTCTCGATGAAAAACTGTTTTTT
TRBV7-2	NA	NA	TRBJ2-7	CASSNQGLGVYEQYF	TGTGCCAGCAGCAACCAGGGGCTGGGGGTCTACGAGCAGTACTTC
TRBV7-9	NA	NA	TRBJ2-4	CASSPIQNIQYF	TGTGCCAGCAGCCCCATTCAAAACATTCAGTACTTC
TRBV11-3	TRBD1	NA	TRBJ2-1	CASSLDRGTAYNEQFF	TGTGCCAGCAGCTTAGATAGAGGGACAGCCTACAATGAGCAGTTCTTC
TRBV6-5	NA	NA	TRBJ1-1	CASSNPSQINTEAFF	TGTGCCAGCAGCAATCCATCGCAGATAAACACTGAAGCTTTCTTT
TRBV28	TRBD1	NA	TRBJ1-5	CASSPRHRTGSGDQPQHF	TGTGCCAGCAGTCCCCGCCATAGGACAGGGAGTGGGGATCAGCCCCAGCATTTT
TRBV7-8	TRBD2	NA	TRBJ2-1	CASSDRLAGVRGHEQFF	TGTGCCAGCAGCGATCGACTAGCGGGAGTCCGCGGACATGAGCAGTTCTTC
TRBV2	NA	NA	TRBJ2-5	CASSSRGTAQETQYF	TGTGCCAGCAGTAGCCGCGGGACGGCCCAAGAGACCCAGTACTTC
TRBV27	TRBD2	NA	TRBJ2-1	CASSLPPGLGDNEQFF	TGTGCCAGCAGTCTCCCCCCGGGACTAGGCGACAATGAGCAGTTCTTC
TRBV29-1	NA	NA	TRBJ2-2	CSFRPQGIGELFF	TGCAGCTTTCGACCGCAGGGGATCGGGGAGCTGTTTTTT
TRBV3-1/TRBV3-2	TRBD2	NA	TRBJ2-1	CASSQVISGRSTYNEQFF	TGTGCCAGCAGCCAAGTCATCAGCGGGAGAAGTACCTACAATGAGCAGTTCTTC
TRBV14	NA	once	TRBJ2-1	CASSQDLGGEQFF	TGTGCCAGCAGCCAAGATTTGGGGGGAGAGCAGTTCTTC
TRBV19	NA	once	TRBJ2-3	CASSIGGGTDTQYF	TGTGCCAGTAGTATAGGAGGGGGGACAGATACGCAGTATTTT
TRBV10-3	TRBD2	once	TRBJ2-1	CAISGVSAGEEQFF	TGTGCCATCAGTGGGGTCTCAGCGGGAGAGGAGCAGTTCTTC
TRBV6-5	NA	NA	TRBJ1-4	CASRDTGGHNEKLFF	TGTGCCAGCCGCGATACGGGGGGCCATAATGAAAAACTGTTTTTT
TRBV19	TRBD1	NA	TRBJ2-1	CASSDRALGSYNEQFF	TGTGCCAGTAGTGACAGGGCCTTAGGGTCCTACAATGAGCAGTTCTTC
TRBV28	NA	NA	TRBJ1-3	CASSFRTSGGGGNTIYF	TGTGCCAGCAGTTTCCGGACTTCTGGGGGTGGAGGAAACACCATATATTTT
TRBV6-6	TRBD1	once	TRBJ1-2	CASSAGTANYGYTF	TGTGCCAGCAGTGCCGGGACAGCTAACTATGGCTACACCTTC
TRBV7-2	NA	once	TRBJ1-5	CASSLEVGRGQPQHF	TGTGCCAGCAGCTTAGAGGTAGGGAGGGGACAGCCCCAGCATTTT
TRBV15	NA	once	TRBJ2-1	CATSRGYGDEQFF	TGTGCCACCAGCAGAGGGTACGGGGATGAGCAGTTCTTC
TRBV5-1	NA	NA	TRBJ2-1	CASSLSPPNNEQFF	TGCGCCAGCAGCTTGAGTCCGCCCAACAATGAGCAGTTCTTC
TRBV7-8	NA	NA	TRBJ2-4	CASSLGSVGTLQKNIQYF	TGTGCCAGCAGCTTAGGGTCGGTAGGGACTCTTCAAAAAAACATTCAGTACTTC
TRBV27	NA	NA	TRBJ2-7	CASSLNSPAPYEQYF	TGTGCCAGCAGTTTGAACAGCCCCGCCCCCTACGAGCAGTACTTC
TRBV29-1	NA	NA	TRBJ1-1	CSGQPMNTEAFF	TGCAGCGGACAGCCTATGAACACTGAAGCTTTCTTT
TRBV6-5	TRBD1	few	TRBJ2-7	CASSTQTGLGYEQYF	TGTGCCAGCAGTACCCAGACAGGGTTAGGCTACGAGCAGTACTTC
TRBV7-9	NA	NA	TRBJ2-3	CASSPKGGGKQADTQYF	TGTGCCAGCAGTCCTAAGGGTGGGGGCAAGCAAGCAGATACGCAGTATTTT
TRBV7-2	NA	NA	TRBJ2-5	CASSLNPGQGQTQYF	TGTGCCAGCAGCTTAAATCCGGGGCAGGGGCAGACCCAGTACTTC
TRBV25-1	TRBD2	NA	TRBJ2-1	CASSDPLAGGSYNEQFF	TGTGCCAGCAGTGACCCTCTAGCGGGAGGGTCATACAATGAGCAGTTCTTC
TRBV28	NA	NA	TRBJ1-2	CASKPTGTPGYTF	TGTGCCAGCAAGCCCACAGGCACCCCTGGCTACACCTTC
TRBV10-2	NA	once	TRBJ2-7	CASRDSLLSSYEQYF	TGCGCCAGCAGGGACAGTCTCCTCAGTTCCTACGAGCAGTACTTC
TRBV5-1	TRBD2	NA	TRBJ2-7	CASSSSGTTYEQYF	TGCGCCAGCAGCTCCTCCGGGACTACCTACGAGCAGTACTTC
TRBV5-5	NA	NA	TRBJ1-6	CASSLVRNSPLHF	TGTGCCAGCAGCTTGGTCCGTAATTCACCCCTCCACTTT
TRBV6-2/TRBV6-3	NA	NA	TRBJ1-1	CASSYQGLNTEAFF	TGTGCCAGCAGTTATCAGGGGCTGAACACTGAAGCTTTCTTT
TRBV7-2	TRBD2	NA	TRBJ2-1	CASSLGGFGGRDPEQFF	TGTGCCAGCAGCTTAGGAGGTTTTGGCGGGAGGGATCCTGAGCAGTTCTTC
TRBV6-5	TRBD1	NA	TRBJ2-1	CASGQGDNYNEQFF	TGTGCCAGCGGACAGGGGGATAACTACAATGAGCAGTTCTTC
TRBV7-2	TRBD1	NA	TRBJ1-4	CASSQGGTGSEKLFF	TGTGCCAGCAGCCAGGGGGGGACAGGGTCTGAAAAACTGTTTTTT
TRBV27	TRBD2	NA	TRBJ2-1	CASSFGTSGSGEQFF	TGTGCCAGCAGTTTTGGGACTAGCGGGAGTGGAGAGCAGTTCTTC
TRBV10-3	NA	NA	TRBJ2-1	CATSWGAGEDEQFF	TGTGCCACAAGCTGGGGGGCGGGAGAGGATGAGCAGTTCTTC
TRBV5-1	NA	NA	TRBJ1-2	CASSLVRGEDYGYTF	TGCGCCAGCAGCTTGGTGAGGGGAGAGGACTATGGCTACACCTTC
TRBV5-1	TRBD2	NA	TRBJ2-3	CASSLGLAGDTQYF	TGCGCCAGCAGCTTGGGACTAGCGGGAGATACGCAGTATTTT
TRBV15	NA	NA	TRBJ1-2	CATSSRGRDYGYTF	TGTGCCACCAGCAGCCGGGGCCGGGACTATGGCTACACCTTC
TRBV27	TRBD1	NA	TRBJ2-1	CASKVTGGREQFF	TGTGCCAGCAAGGTGACAGGGGGCCGGGAGCAGTTCTTC
TRBV11-2	TRBD1	NA	TRBJ1-1	CASSLGQMGTEAFF	TGTGCCAGCAGCTTGGGACAGATGGGGACTGAAGCTTTCTTT
TRBV5-5	TRBD1	NA	TRBJ2-7	CASSLEETGNEQYF	TGTGCCAGCAGCTTGGAGGAGACAGGGAACGAGCAGTACTTC
TRBV4-1	NA	NA	TRBJ1-2	CASSQDQALVEGYTF	TGCGCCAGCAGCCAAGATCAGGCACTGGTGGAAGGCTACACCTTC
TRBV5-4	NA	NA	TRBJ2-5	CASSLAHQETQYF	TGTGCCAGCAGCTTGGCACACCAAGAGACCCAGTACTTC